Sequencing of this T cell receptor beta chain was carried out in a study of vaccination and CD4 T cells after COVID-19. The sample's treatment: roughly 10-day PBMC culture with coronavirus spike peptide pools or control peptides (ViraFEST assay). The dates of positive PCR tests extended from March through December 2020 and came before the US Alpha, Beta and Delta variants. To note about this clonotype: Its specificity is unknown.

An Oncomine TCR Beta short-read assay was used to sequence the DNA from cultured CD4+ T cells. In this case, cultured CD4+ T cells provided the extracted genomic DNA. TCRdb processed the PCR reads anew with MiXCR; each CDR3 protein has one entry. Of roughly 16,000 distinct CDR3 sequences in the sample, approximately 63% were seen once. Trimming removed 7 bases at V and 6 bases at J, with 16 bases between. CDR1 and CDR2 (germline): SGHAT, FQNNGV. There are 15 residues in the CDR3. The chain employs TRBV11-2 and TRBJ1-6; TRBD1 might be the D (5 bases). The sample consisted of CD4+ T cells from blood, cultured in vitro. The TCR was taken from a human donor who had recovered from COVID-19. The CDR3 DNA reads as TGTGCCAGCAACTTCCAAGCAGGGACTAATTCACCCCTCCACTTT. This sequence encodes CASNFQAGTNSPLHF.